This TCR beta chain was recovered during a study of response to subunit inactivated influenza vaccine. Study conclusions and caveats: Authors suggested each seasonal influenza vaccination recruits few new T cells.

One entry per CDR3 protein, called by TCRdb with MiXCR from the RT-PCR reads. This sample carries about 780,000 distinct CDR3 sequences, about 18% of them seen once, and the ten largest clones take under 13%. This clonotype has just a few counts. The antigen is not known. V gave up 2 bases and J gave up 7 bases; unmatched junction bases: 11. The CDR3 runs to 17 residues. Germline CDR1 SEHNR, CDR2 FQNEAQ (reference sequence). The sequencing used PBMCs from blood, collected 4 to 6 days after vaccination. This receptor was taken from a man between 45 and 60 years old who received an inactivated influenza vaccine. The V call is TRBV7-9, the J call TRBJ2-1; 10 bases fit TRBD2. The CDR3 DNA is TGTGCCAGCAGCTTATTTGGAAGCGGGAGGGCCGTGAATGAGCAGTTCTTC. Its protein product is CASSLFGSGRAVNEQFF.